This TCR beta chain was sequenced during a study of CD8 T cells in ankylosing spondylitis. Study-level points and caveats: Disease-associated clones were reportedly significantly overrepresented in matched ankylosing spondylitis synovial fluid. Reports of some motif variants in reactive arthritis synovial fluid and blood predate this one.

Many counts were recorded for this clonotype. Its antigen remains unidentified. In TCRdb, the 5' RACE reads were re-called with MiXCR into one record per CDR3 protein. The table lists 350,000 or so distinct CDR3 sequences, more than 9% of them singletons. The germline V and J ends were trimmed by 0 bases and 6 bases, with 13 bases remaining between them. In germline, CDR1 is SGDLS, CDR2 YYNGEE. This CDR3 comprises 15 residues. The chain joins TRBV9 to TRBJ2-1; D might be TRBD2 (5 bases). Sequencing was performed on blood, either unsorted or a sorted T cell fraction (not recorded which). The TCR sequence derives from a female donor with ankylosing spondylitis or in good health (not recorded which). CDR3 sequence (DNA): TGTGCCAGCAGCGTAGGGTCTAGCTGGTCCAATGAGCAGTTCTTC. Protein product: CASSVGSSWSNEQFF.